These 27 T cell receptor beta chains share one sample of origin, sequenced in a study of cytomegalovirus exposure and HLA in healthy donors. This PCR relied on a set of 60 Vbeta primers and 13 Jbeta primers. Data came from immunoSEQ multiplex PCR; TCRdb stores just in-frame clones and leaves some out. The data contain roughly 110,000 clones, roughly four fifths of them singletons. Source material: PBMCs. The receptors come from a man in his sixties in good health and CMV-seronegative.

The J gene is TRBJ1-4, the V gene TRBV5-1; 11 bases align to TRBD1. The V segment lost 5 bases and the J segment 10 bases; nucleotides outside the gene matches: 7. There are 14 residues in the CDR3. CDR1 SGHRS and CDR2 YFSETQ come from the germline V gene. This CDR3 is CASRPGQGVGKLFF. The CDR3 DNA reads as TGCGCCAGCAGACCGGGACAGGGGGTGGGAAAACTGTTTTTT.

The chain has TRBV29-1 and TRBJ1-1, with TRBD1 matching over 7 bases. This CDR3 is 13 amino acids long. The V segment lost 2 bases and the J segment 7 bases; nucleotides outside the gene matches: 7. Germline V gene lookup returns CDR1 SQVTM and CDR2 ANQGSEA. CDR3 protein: CSVEPRTGDEAFF. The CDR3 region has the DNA TGCAGCGTTGAACCCCGGACAGGTGATGAAGCTTTCTTT.

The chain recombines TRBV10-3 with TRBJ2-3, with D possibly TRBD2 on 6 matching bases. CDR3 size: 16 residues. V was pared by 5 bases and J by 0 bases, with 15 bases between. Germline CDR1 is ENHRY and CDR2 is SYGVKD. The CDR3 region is CAISTAAGSSTDTQYF. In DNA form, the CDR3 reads TGTGCCATCAGTACCGCCGCGGGATCTAGCACAGATACGCAGTATTTT.

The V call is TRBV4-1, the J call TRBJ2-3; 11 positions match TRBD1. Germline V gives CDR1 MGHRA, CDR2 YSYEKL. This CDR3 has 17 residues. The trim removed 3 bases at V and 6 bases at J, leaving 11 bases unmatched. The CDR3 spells CASSHLTRDRGMDTQYF. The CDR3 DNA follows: TGCGCCAGCAGCCACCTTACCAGGGACAGGGGGATGGATACGCAGTATTTT.

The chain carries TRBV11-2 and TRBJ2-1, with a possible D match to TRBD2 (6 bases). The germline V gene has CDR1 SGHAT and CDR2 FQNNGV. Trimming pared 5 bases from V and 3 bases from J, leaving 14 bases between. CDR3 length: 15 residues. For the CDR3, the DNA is TGTGCCAGCAGCCGCCGCGGGGACCACTACAATGAGCAGTTCTTC. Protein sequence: CASSRRGDHYNEQFF. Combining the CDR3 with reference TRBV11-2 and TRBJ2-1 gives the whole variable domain EAGVAQSPRYKIIEKRQSVAFWCNPISGHATLYWYQQILGQGPKLLIQFQNNGVVDDSQLPKDRFSAERLKGVDSTLKIQPAKLEDSAVYLCASSRRGDHYNEQFFGPGTRLTVL.

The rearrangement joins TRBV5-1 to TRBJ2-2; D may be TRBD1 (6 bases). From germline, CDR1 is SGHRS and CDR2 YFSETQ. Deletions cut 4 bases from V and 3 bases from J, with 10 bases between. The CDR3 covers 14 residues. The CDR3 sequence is CASSVRTDTGELFF. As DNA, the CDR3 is TGCGCCAGCAGCGTAAGGACAGACACCGGGGAGCTGTTTTTT. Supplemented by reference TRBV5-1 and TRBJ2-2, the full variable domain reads KAGVTQTPRYLIKTRGQQVTLSCSPISGHRSVSWYQQTPGQGLQFLFEYFSETQRNKGNFPGRFSGRQFSNSRSEMNVSTLELGDSALYLCASSVRTDTGELFFGEGSRLTVL.

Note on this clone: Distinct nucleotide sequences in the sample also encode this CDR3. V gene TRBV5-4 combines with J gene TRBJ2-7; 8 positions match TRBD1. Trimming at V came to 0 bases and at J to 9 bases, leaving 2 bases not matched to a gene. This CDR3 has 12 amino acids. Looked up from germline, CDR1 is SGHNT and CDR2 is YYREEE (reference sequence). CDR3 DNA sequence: TGTGCCAGCAGCTTGGCAGGGGGCGTGCAGTACGTC. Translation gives CASSLAGGVQYV.

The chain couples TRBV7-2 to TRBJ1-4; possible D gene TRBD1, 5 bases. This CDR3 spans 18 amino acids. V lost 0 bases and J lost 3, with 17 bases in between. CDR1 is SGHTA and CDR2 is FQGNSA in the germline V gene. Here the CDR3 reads CASSLAGGPTGANEKLFF. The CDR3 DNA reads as TGTGCCAGCAGCTTAGCGGGGGGTCCGACTGGGGCTAATGAAAAACTGTTTTTT.

CDR3 DNA sequence: TGTGCCTGGACAGCAGGGTCCGGAGGAAACACCATATATTTT. It specifies CAWTAGSGGNTIYF. The chain has TRBV30 and TRBJ1-3; TRBD1 might be the D (5 bases). Trimming took off 4 bases at V and 4 bases at J, with 14 bases between the two ends. The germline V gene has CDR1 GTSNPN and CDR2 SVGIG (reference sequence). The CDR3 runs 14 residues. The full variable domain, rest sourced from reference TRBV30 and TRBJ1-3, is SQTIHQWPATLVQPVGSPLSLECTVEGTSNPNLYWYRQAAGRGLQLLFYSVGIGQISSEVPQNLSASRPQDRQFILSSKKLLLSDSGFYLCAWTAGSGGNTIYFGEGSWLTVV.

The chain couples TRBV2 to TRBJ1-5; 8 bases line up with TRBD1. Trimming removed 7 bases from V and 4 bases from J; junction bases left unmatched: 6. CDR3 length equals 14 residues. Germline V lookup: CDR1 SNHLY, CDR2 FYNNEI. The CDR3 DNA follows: TGTGCCAGCACCCCGACAGGGGTGAATCAGCCCCAGCATTTT. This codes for CASTPTGVNQPQHF. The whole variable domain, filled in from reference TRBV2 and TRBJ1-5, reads EPEVTQTPSHQVTQMGQEVILRCVPISNHLYFYWYRQILGQKVEFLVSFYNNEISEKSEIFDDQFSVERPDGSNFTLKIRSTKLEDSAMYFCASTPTGVNQPQHFGDGTRLSIL.

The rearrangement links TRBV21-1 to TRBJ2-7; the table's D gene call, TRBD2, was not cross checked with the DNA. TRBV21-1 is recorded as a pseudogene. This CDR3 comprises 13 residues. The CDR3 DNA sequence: TGTGCCAGGGGAGGGACATCCTACTACGAGCAGTACGTC. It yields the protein CARGGTSYYEQYV.

CDR3 in DNA: TGTGCCAGCAGCTTAGTGTTTAACGACAAAGAGACCCAGTACTTC. It yields the protein CASSLVFNDKETQYF. This rearrangement joins TRBV7-7 to TRBJ2-5; unclear D gene. The CDR3 runs to 15 residues. V was shortened by 1 base and J by 3 bases, with 12 bases between the two germline ends. Looked up from germline, CDR1 is SSHAT and CDR2 is FNYEAQ (reference sequence).

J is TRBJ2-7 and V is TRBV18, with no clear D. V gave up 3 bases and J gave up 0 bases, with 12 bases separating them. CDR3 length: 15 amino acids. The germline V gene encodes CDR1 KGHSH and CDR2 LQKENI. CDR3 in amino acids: CASSPSSPSSYEQYF. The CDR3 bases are TGTGCCAGCTCACCCTCGTCACCGAGCTCCTACGAGCAGTACTTC.

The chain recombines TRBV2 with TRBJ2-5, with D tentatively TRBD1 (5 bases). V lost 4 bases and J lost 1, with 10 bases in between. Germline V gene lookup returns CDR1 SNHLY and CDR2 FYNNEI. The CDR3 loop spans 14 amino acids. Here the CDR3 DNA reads TGTGCCAGCAGTGGACTGACAGCCCAAGAGACCCAGTACTTC. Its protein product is CASSGLTAQETQYF.

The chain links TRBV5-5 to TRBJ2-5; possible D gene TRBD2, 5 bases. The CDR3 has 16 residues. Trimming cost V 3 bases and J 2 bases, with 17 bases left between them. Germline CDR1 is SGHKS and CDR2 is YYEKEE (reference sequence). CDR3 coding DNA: TGTGCCAGCAGCTCGAGCGGCCGGTATCTACAAGAGACCCAGTACTTC. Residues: CASSSSGRYLQETQYF.

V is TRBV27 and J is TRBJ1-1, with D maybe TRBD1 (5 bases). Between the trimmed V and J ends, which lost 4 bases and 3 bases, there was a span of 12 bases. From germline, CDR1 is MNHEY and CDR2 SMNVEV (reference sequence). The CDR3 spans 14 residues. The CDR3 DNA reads TGTGCCAGCAGTTGGCGAACAGGAGACACTGAAGCTTTCTTT. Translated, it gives CASSWRTGDTEAFF.

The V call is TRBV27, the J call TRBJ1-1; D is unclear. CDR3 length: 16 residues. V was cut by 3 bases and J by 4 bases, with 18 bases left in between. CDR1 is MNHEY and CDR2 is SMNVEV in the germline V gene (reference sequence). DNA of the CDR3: TGTGCCAGCAGTTTGATCTGGAGGGTGGGTGGCACTGAAGCTTTCTTT. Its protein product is CASSLIWRVGGTEAFF.

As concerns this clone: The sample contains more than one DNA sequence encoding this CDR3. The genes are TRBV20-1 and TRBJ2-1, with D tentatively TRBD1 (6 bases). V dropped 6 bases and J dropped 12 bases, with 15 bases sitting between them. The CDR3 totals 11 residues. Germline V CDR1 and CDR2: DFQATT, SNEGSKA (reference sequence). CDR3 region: CSARTGFRQFF. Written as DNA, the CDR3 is TGCAGTGCAAGAACAGGGTTCAGGCAGTTCTTC.

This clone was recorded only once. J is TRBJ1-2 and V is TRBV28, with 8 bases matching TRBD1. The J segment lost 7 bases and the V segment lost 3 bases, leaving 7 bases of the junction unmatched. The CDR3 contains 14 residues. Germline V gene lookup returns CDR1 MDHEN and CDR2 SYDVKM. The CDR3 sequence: CASSFVQGAGGYTF. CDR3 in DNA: TGTGCCAGCAGTTTCGTCCAGGGGGCGGGTGGCTACACCTTC.

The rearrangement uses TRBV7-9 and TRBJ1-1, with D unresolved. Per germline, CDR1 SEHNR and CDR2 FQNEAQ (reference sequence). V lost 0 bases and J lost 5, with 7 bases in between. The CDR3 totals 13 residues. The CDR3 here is CASSLAVGTEAFF. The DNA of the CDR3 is TGTGCCAGCAGCTTAGCAGTCGGGACTGAAGCTTTCTTT.

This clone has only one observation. The CDR3 DNA reads TGTGCCAGCAACCTGGACAGGAGCACAGATACGCAGTATTTT. Amino acid sequence: CASNLDRSTDTQYF. The chain is built from TRBV6-5 and TRBJ2-3, with 7 positions matching TRBD1. The CDR3 loop spans 14 amino acids. CDR1 and CDR2 from the germline V gene are MNHEY and SVGAGI. Unmatched junction bases numbered 4, after V lost 7 bases and J lost 0 bases.

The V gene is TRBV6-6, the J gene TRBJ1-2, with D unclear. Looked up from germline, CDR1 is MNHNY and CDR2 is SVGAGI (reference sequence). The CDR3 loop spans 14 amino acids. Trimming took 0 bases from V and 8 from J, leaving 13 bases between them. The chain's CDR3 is CASSYSQALRGYTF. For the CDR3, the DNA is TGTGCCAGCAGTTACTCTCAAGCCCTGAGGGGCTACACCTTC.

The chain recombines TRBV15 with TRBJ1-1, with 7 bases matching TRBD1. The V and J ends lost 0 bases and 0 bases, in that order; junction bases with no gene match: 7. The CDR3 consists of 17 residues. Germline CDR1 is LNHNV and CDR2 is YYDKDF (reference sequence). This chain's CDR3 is CATSRDRGRQMNTEAFF. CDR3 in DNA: TGTGCCACCAGCAGAGATAGGGGGCGGCAAATGAACACTGAAGCTTTCTTT.

The CDR3 sequence is CASSLAGNTEAFF. For the CDR3, the DNA is TGTGCCAGCAGCCTGGCGGGGAACACTGAAGCTTTCTTT. This sequence joins TRBV7-2 and TRBJ1-1; D is unclear. The CDR3 loop spans 13 amino acids. The V gene's germline CDR1 is SGHTA and CDR2 FQGNSA. V lost 5 bases and J 1 base, leaving 8 bases between the germline ends.

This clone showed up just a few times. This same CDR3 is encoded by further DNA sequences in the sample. This chain's CDR3 is CASSPGDLNTGELFF. CDR3 nucleotide sequence: TGTGCCAGCAGCCCGGGAGACCTTAACACCGGGGAGCTGTTTTTT. The chain is built from TRBV7-7 and TRBJ2-2; TRBD2 is a possible D gene (6 bases). Germline assignment: CDR1 SSHAT and CDR2 FNYEAQ (reference sequence). This CDR3 region has 15 residues. Between the trimmed V and J ends, which lost 5 bases and 2 bases, there was a span of 12 bases. The full variable domain, its missing parts supplied by reference TRBV7-7 and TRBJ2-2, is GAGVSQSPRYKVTKRGQDVTLRCDPISSHATLYWYQQALGQGPEFLTYFNYEAQPDKSGLPSDRFSAERPEGSISTLTIQRTEQRDSAMYRCASSPGDLNTGELFFGEGSRLTVL.

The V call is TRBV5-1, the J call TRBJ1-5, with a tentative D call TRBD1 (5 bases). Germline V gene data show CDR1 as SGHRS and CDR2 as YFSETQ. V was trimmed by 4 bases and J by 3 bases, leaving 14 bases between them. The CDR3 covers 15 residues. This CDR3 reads CASSTGGGVNQPQHF. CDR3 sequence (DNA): TGCGCCAGCAGCACCGGGGGAGGGGTCAATCAGCCCCAGCATTTT.

The CDR3 here is CASSYSGTGPYGYTF. The DNA for the CDR3 is TGTGCCAGCAGTTACTCAGGGACAGGGCCCTATGGCTACACCTTC. This rearrangement joins TRBV6-5 to TRBJ1-2; 9 bases map to TRBD1. This CDR3 is built from 15 residues. Germline-derived CDR1 and CDR2 are MNHEY and SVGAGI. V was clipped by 0 bases and J by 4 bases; unmatched bases: 3.